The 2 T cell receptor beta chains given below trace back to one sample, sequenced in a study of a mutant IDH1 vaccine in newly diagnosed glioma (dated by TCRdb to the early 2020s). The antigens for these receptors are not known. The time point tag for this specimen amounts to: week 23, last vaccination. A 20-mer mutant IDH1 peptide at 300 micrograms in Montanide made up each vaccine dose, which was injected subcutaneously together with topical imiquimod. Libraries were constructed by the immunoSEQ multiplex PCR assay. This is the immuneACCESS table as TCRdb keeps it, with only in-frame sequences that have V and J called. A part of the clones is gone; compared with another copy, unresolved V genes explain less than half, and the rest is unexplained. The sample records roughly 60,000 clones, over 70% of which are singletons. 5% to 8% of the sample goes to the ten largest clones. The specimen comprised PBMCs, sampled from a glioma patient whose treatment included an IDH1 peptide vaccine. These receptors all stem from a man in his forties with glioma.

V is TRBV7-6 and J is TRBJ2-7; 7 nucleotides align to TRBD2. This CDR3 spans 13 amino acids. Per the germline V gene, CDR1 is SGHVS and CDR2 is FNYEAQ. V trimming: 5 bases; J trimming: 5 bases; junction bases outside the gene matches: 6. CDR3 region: CASSPMGRDEQYF. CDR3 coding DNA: TGTGCCAGCAGCCCTATGGGGAGGGACGAGCAGTACTTC.

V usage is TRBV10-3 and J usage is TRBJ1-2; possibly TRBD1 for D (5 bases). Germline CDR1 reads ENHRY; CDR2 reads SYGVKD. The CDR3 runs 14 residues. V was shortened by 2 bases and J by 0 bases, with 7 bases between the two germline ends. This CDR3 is CAISEGTTNYGYTF. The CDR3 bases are TGTGCCATCAGTGAGGGGACCACTAACTATGGCTACACCTTC.